This TCR beta chain was captured in a study of cytomegalovirus exposure and HLA in healthy donors (dated by TCRdb to about 2017). Describing the broader study: An earlier analysis of under 600 of the donors reported about 250 Gb of sequence data and 117 million unique TCR beta sequences from 150 million to 200 million T cells. In the later analysis, no new phenotypic data were used to find candidate immune exposures; instead, reliance was placed on TCR beta sequences and their occurrence across donors. Besides the first cohort of roughly 640 subjects, a separate validation cohort made up of around 120 different subjects was used. Among about 390 genotyped donors of the cohort, an average of 235,054 unique TCR beta nucleotide sequences were sequenced per donor, 15% to 20% of them non-productive. An earlier analysis of 587 of the donors applied high-throughput TCR beta sequencing to assess whether each TCR beta V gene segment acted as functional or pseudogenic. The number of donors typed differed by locus, with about 620-630 for A, B, C, DRB1 and DQB1, 522 for DQA1, about 610 for DPA1, and around 430 for DPB1. To predict cytomegalovirus infection status, the study brought together high-throughput TCR immunosequencing, statistical association of individual TCRs with disease status, and machine learning. The study aimed to test whether cataloging public T cell receptors could reveal signatures of past pathogen exposure. A later analysis re-examined previously published TCR beta repertoires from more than 650 donors and added high-resolution HLA genotyping to investigate patterns of TCR occurrence. About 310 gigabases of sequencing data and approximately 84 million unique TCR sequences were included in an early release covering under 650 HLA-typed donors. The study used immunosequencing to profile the T cell repertoires of under 700 subjects and linked those repertoires to cytomegalovirus serostatus. In a later genetic analysis, genome-wide SNP genotypes for about 65% of the 666 donors were used, and that subset was treated as a discovery cohort. About 5 DR-DQ haplotypes were handled as single units for association and clustering, since linkage in the cohort was strong. Class I and class II HLA loci were covered by the typing at four-digit resolution. Among the approximately 430 genotyped donors, about 85% belonged to the genetic ancestry cluster associated with self-reported Caucasian donors. Donor age, sex, ethnicity and CMV serostatus were compiled alongside the repertoire data. Every repertoire in the discovery cohort had been generated on one and the same sequencing platform.

With respect to this clone: This clone's antigen is unknown. No qualities accompany the bases; no much larger clone lies one base away.

The study at large found these results: Across donors, most TCR sequences were observed very rarely, whereas some public TCRs were present in many individuals. According to a later analysis, TCR association rates differed among HLA loci, with DRB1 alleles showing the most associated TCRs and HLA-C alleles showing the fewest. Most CMV-associated TCR beta chains appeared to be HLA-restricted in a later analysis, and the HLA associations seemed to be driven largely by CMV exposure. In a later analysis, HLA-associated TCR beta chains were found to be more clonally expanded and to have lower generation probabilities than equally common non-associated chains. According to a later analysis, parvovirus B19, influenza, CMV and Epstein-Barr virus appeared linked to several top co-occurrence clusters. Compared with the 666-donor mean, donors in an Asian-associated ancestry cluster had fewer N-insertions in productive TCRs, according to a later genetic analysis. Assigning TCR associations to individual alleles was difficult when HLA alleles, especially DR and DQ, strongly co-occurred. The authors suggested that the approach could potentially be generalized to other disease states and immunological phenotypes. A later analysis associated around 16,000 TCR beta sequences with specific HLA alleles at a false discovery rate of 0.05. A group of highly shared sequence variants was considered likely to be a technical artifact of the sequencing pipeline. A total of around 150 TCR beta chains were listed by the study as associated with cytomegalovirus. Because counts were too low, approximately 18 rarely observed V segments, including chromosome 9 orphons, were excluded from the earlier analysis of 500 to 700 of the donors. Because HLA typing was unavailable for some donors at each locus, only the typed subset was used in association tests. In an earlier analysis of fewer than 700 of the donors, most TCR beta V segments appeared in productive rearrangements about 87% or about 30% of the time, broadly matching IMGT annotations. A further reported finding was that TCR beta sequences accurately predicted the HLA-A and HLA-B alleles for most subjects in the first cohort. The classifier was reported to diagnose cytomegalovirus status with high specificity and sensitivity in both the original and validation cohorts. A few of the identified cytomegalovirus-associated TCR beta chains were confirmed in vitro to be specific for cytomegalovirus antigens. Roughly uniform sequencing depth across donors was assumed in presence/absence analyses, although this assumption may not hold. Correlated functional status among segregating V segments might reflect linkage disequilibrium, but an unknown experimental factor could not be ruled out. V-gene and J-gene trimming of TCR beta chains was associated with a missense DCLRE1C variant in a later genetic analysis, and the association was replicated in an independent cohort. The only immune exposure information available for the cohort was CMV serostatus. In this cohort, only TCR beta chains were sequenced, and detectable features were limited by the absence of alpha or paired-chain data. Some IMGT-functional V segments, including TRBV6-2 and TRBV6-3, could not be distinguished by the 87-base-pair reads and were therefore excluded.

The cohort was made up of under 800 healthy bone marrow donors. Cohort members were all nominally healthy when sampled, although unrecorded immune exposures were likely present. The donor tested CMV seronegative and was one of the 352 seronegative cohort members. A peripheral blood sample was collected from each donor, and TCR beta sequencing was performed on peripheral blood mononuclear cells. Genomic DNA was extracted from the blood cell samples with the Qiagen DNeasy Blood Extraction Kit. The CDR3 holds 13 amino acids from the cysteine to the phenylalanine. Just CDR3 DNA is preserved here, 39 bases in frame from base 1. The germline V gene yields KGHSH for CDR1 and LQKENI for CDR2. The trim is 6 bases for V and 4 bases for J, with a gap of 11 bases between the germline ends. Preparation of the library involved the immunoSEQ multiplex PCR assay. For the multiplex PCR, a mixture combining 60 forward primers for TCR Vbeta segments and 13 reverse primers for TCR Jbeta segments was used. The CDR3 region of rearranged TCR beta genes was amplified from genomic DNA by a multiplex PCR assay. The Illumina HiSeq System was used to sequence the amplified TCR beta libraries as 87-base-pair reads. For the original study's pipeline: Across the 670 or so repertoires, a later analysis counted tens of millions of unique TCR beta chains, 9.5 million to 12 million of which were shared by at least two donors. A nearest-neighbor algorithm error-corrected the raw reads and collapsed the reads into unique sequences, merging closely related sequences to remove PCR and sequencing errors. V, D and J gene segments were assigned by aligning CDR3 sequences to IMGT reference sequences. For a sequence to be retained, at least a six-nucleotide match to both a V gene segment and a J gene segment was required. Rearrangements were classified as productive when the CDR3 lacked stop codons and remained in frame with V and J, and all other rearrangements were classified as non-productive. Following IMGT convention, CDR3 was defined as the stretch from the second conserved V-encoded cysteine up to the conserved J-encoded phenylalanine. Sequences without an unambiguous match to a single V gene segment were excluded from the earlier analysis of about 630 of the donors. An earlier analysis of 450 to 650 of the donors called V segments functional above 56.7% productive rearrangements and segregating when the between-donor standard deviation exceeded 5%. A statistical classification framework was developed to diagnose cytomegalovirus status using the catalog of TCR beta chain sequences. In a later analysis, V and J genes were assigned by comparing TCR nucleotide sequences against IMGT/GENE-DB human TR gene sequences. Using the TCRdist pipeline, a later analysis assigned CDR3 sequences along with most-parsimonious VDJ recombination scenarios. In a later analysis, each TCR beta chain was defined by its CDR3 amino acid sequence together with its V-gene family, and reads without a unique V-gene family were excluded. As a way to deal with suspected cross-contamination and a sequencing artifact, a later analysis dropped 500 to 700 nucleotide sequences that were highly shared and had low generation probability. In a later analysis, a clonal expansion index for each public chain was calculated from normalized within-repertoire ranks of inferred template counts. In a later analysis, generation probabilities were computed using a VDJ recombination model fitted to out-of-frame rearrangements, and the results were checked against IGoR. Hypergeometric tests were used in a later analysis to score TCR-TCR, TCR-HLA and TCR-CMV co-occurrence, with a repertoire-size bias correction applied to the TCR pairs. To estimate false discovery rates, a later analysis permuted the HLA or CMV assignments 20 times. In a later analysis, co-occurring TCRs were grouped using DBSCAN, and TCRdist sequence similarity was added for clustering within HLA-allele-positive subsets. For co-occurrence clustering, repertoires with fewer than 30,000 or more than 120,000 public chains were excluded, along with four or five repertoires with anomalous nucleotide sharing. TCRdb's version of the immuneACCESS table is confined to in-frame rearrangements and falls short of the full clone set. An unresolved V gene accounts for under half of the shortfall where checked; the remainder is of unknown origin. D and trimming come from the DNA, and the V and J calls and clone size come from that table. In all, the sample holds 85,000 to 120,000 clones, and approximately 80% of those were seen once. Roughly 3.9% of the sample is taken by the ten largest.

Material for sequencing was PBMCs. The rearranged chain carries TRBV18 and TRBJ2-3; no confident D gene assignment can be made. This TCR came from a man aged 55 to 69 in good health and CMV-seronegative. The DNA sequence reads TGTGCCAGCTCCGGAGTTGCGTCAGATACGCAGTATTTT. Its coded protein is CASSGVASDTQYF.